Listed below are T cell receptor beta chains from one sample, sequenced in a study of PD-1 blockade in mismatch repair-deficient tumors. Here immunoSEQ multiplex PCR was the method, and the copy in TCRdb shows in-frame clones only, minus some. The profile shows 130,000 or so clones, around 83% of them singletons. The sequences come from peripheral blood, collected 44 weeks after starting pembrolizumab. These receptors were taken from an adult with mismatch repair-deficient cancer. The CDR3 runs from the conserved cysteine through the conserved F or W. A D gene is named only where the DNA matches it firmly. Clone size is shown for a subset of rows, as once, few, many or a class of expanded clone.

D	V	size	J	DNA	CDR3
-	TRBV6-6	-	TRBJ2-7	TGTGCCAGCAGTCGGCCGGAAGGAGGGGTTTACGAGCAGTACTTC	CASSRPEGGVYEQYF
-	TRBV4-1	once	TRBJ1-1	TGCGCCAGCAGCTCGAGGTCGGGAGGCACTGAAGCTTTCTTT	CASSSRSGGTEAFF
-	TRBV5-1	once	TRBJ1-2	TGCGCCAGCAGCTTGGGGCCCCACAGGCGCCTTTTAGGGGGCTACACCTTC	CASSLGPHRRLLGGYTF
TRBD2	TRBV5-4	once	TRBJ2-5	TGTGCCAGCAGCTTTCGAAGAGGACTAGCGGGAGAGACCCAGTACTTC	CASSFRRGLAGETQYF
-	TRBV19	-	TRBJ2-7	TGTGCCAGTAGCATACAGGTTGCGTTCGAGCAGTACTTC	CASSIQVAFEQYF
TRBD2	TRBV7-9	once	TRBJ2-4	TGTGCCAGCAGCCCACCGAAAAGGCGGGAGGGCCTGGCCAAAAACATTCAGTACTTC	CASSPPKRREGLAKNIQYF
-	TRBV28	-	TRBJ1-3	TGTGCTTCCTCTGGAAACACCATATATTTT	CASSGNTIYF
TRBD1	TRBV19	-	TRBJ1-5	TGTGCCAGTAGTATCCTACAGGGGGCACAGCCCCAGCATTTT	CASSILQGAQPQHF
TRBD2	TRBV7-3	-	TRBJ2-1	TGTGCCAGCAGCCCCTCTGGGACTAGCGGTTACAATGAGCAGTTCTTC	CASSPSGTSGYNEQFF
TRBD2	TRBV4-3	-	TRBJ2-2	TGCGCCAGCAGCCCCATAGCGGGAGGGCCAATCGGGGAGCTGTTTTTT	CASSPIAGGPIGELFF
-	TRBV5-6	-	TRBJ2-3	TGTGCCAGCAGCTTGTCGAGAGACAGGATCACAGATACGCAGTATTTT	CASSLSRDRITDTQYF
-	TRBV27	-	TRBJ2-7	TGTGCCAGCTCCCCGGGGGTATTAGGTAACGAGCAGTACTTC	CASSPGVLGNEQYF
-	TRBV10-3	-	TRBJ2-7	TGTGCCATCAGTGAGGCTTATAGCTCCTACGAGCAGTACTTC	CAISEAYSSYEQYF
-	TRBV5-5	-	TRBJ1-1	TGTGCCAGCAGCTCCGCAGCCAACACTGAAGCTTTCTTT	CASSSAANTEAFF
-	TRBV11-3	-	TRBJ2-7	TGTGCCAGCAGCTTAGAAGGGGTTCGTCCGCGCGCGGGATCCTACGAGCAGTACTTC	CASSLEGVRPRAGSYEQYF
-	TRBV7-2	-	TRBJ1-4	TGTGCCAGCTACGCGCGGACAAGGGAGGGCATGAATGAAAAACTGTTTTTT	CASYARTREGMNEKLFF
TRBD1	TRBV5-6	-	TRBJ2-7	TGTGCCAGCAGCCCTTATCAGACAGGGGAGTTTTACGAGCAGTACTTC	CASSPYQTGEFYEQYF
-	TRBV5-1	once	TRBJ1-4	TGCGCCAGCAGCTTGGACAAAGCGGAAAAACTGTTTTTT	CASSLDKAEKLFF
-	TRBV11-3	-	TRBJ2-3	TGTGCCAGCAGCTTGAGTTCCCTGGAGTCCACAGATACGCAGTATTTT	CASSLSSLESTDTQYF
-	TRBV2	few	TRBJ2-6	TGTGCCCGCTTCCTTGCTGGGGCCAACGTCCTGACTTTC	CARFLAGANVLTF
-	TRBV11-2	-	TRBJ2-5	TGTGCCAGCAGCTTAGATCGGCGGGTCCAAGAGACCCAGTACTTC	CASSLDRRVQETQYF
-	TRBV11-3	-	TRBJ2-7	TGTGCCAGCAGCTTATACGGGGCGACTCCGTACGAGCAGTACTTC	CASSLYGATPYEQYF
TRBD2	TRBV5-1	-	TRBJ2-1	TGCGCCAGCAGCATCAGAGGACTAGCGGGGATCAATGAGCAGTTCTTC	CASSIRGLAGINEQFF
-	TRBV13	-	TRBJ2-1	TGTGCCAGCAGAAGGGAGGTTGAGTGGAGTGAGCAGTTCTTC	CASRREVEWSEQFF
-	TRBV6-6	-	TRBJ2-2	TGTGCCAGCAGCGTGACAGGGAACACCGGGGAGCTGTTTTTT	CASSVTGNTGELFF
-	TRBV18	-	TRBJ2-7	TGTGCCAGCTCACCAGGGGGTAGTTCCTACGAGCAGTACTTC	CASSPGGSSYEQYF
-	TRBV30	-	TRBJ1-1	TGTGCCGGGTCACGGGACTGGAACACTGAAGCTTTCTTT	CAGSRDWNTEAFF
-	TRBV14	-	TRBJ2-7	TGTGCCAGCAGCCTCTGGGGCGCCTGGGACGAGCAGTACTTC	CASSLWGAWDEQYF
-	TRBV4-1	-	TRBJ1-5	TGCGCCAGCAGCCAAGTGGGAGGGGGTGATCAGCCCCAGCATTTT	CASSQVGGGDQPQHF
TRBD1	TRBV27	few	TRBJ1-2	TGTGCCAGCAGTTTCCGGGACAGGGGTGACTATGGCTACACCTTC	CASSFRDRGDYGYTF
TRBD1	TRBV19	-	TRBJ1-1	TGTGCCGCACGACAGGGGCGACAAAGGAACACTGAAGCTTTCTTT	CAARQGRQRNTEAFF
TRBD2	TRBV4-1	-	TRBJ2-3	TGCGCCAGCAGCAACTGGGCTAGCGGGATTTACACAGATACGCAGTATTTT	CASSNWASGIYTDTQYF
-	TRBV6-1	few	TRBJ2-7	TGTGCCAGCAGGAGTTCGGGTGTGCAGTACTTC	CASRSSGVQYF
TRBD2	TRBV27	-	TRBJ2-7	TGTGCCAGCAGTTTAATCGGACTAGCGGGAGAAACAGGGCGACCCCTAAAGTACGAGCAGTACTTC	CASSLIGLAGETGRPLKYEQYF
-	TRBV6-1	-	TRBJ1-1	TGTGCCAGCAGTTACCGGGATCGGGCTTTCTTT	CASSYRDRAFF
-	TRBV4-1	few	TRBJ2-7	TGCGCCAGCAGCCAAGACGCCTATGTGGGTATAAGCGAGCAGTACTTC	CASSQDAYVGISEQYF
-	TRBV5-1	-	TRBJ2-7	TGCGCCAGCAGCTCCGGACTAAAAGACTACGAGCAGTACTTC	CASSSGLKDYEQYF
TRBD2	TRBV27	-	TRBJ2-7	TGTGCCAGCAGCTCCGGACTAGCGAATAGCTCCTACGAGCAGTACTTC	CASSSGLANSSYEQYF
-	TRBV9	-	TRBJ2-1	TGTGCCAGCAGCGTAGCCAGCGGGTTCTACAATGAGCAGTTCTTC	CASSVASGFYNEQFF
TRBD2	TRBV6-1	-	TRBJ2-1	TGTGCCAGCAGAACGACTAGCGGGCCCTACAATGAGCAGTTCTTC	CASRTTSGPYNEQFF
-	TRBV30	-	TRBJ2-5	TGTGCCTGGAGTGCCGGGACAAGGGAGACCCAGTACTTC	CAWSAGTRETQYF
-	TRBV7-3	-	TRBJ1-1	TGTGCCAGCAGCTTGGAAGGGCGGGGATCGAACACTGAAGCTTTCTTT	CASSLEGRGSNTEAFF
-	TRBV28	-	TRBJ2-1	TGTGCCAGCAGTTTCCAAATTCCGGGACCACCAGTCTACAATGAGCAGTTCTTC	CASSFQIPGPPVYNEQFF
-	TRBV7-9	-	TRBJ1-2	TGTGCCAGCAGCTTATCAGGGAATAGGTATGGCTACACCTTC	CASSLSGNRYGYTF
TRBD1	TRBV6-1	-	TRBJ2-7	TGTGCCAGCAACCCAGACAGGGGCTACTCCTACGAGCAGTACTTC	CASNPDRGYSYEQYF
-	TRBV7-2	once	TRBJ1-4	TGTGCCAGCAGCATGCAGGGGAGAGCTAATGAAAAACTGTTTTTT	CASSMQGRANEKLFF
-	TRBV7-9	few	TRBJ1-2	TGTGCCAGCAGCTTGGGACCAGGGGGCTACACCTTC	CASSLGPGGYTF
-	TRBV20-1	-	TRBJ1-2	TGCAGTGCATCCTATGGCTACACCTTC	CSASYGYTF
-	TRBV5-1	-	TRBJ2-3	TGCGCCAGCAGGGGTCCGTGGGGGCAAGATACGCAGTATTTT	CASRGPWGQDTQYF
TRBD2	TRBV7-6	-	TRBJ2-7	TGTGCCAGCAGCTTAGGACCGGGGGGGGGATCGTACTACGAGCAGTACTTC	CASSLGPGGGSYYEQYF
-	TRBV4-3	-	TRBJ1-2	TGCGCCAGCAGCCAAGAGATGGAAGGCTATGGCTACACCTTC	CASSQEMEGYGYTF
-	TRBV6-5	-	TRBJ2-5	TGTGCCAGCAGTTACTCTTCAAAAGAGACCCAGTACTTC	CASSYSSKETQYF
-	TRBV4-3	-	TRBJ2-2	TGCGCCAGCAGCCAAGAGTTTTCGTCCACCGGGGAGCTGTTTTTT	CASSQEFSSTGELFF
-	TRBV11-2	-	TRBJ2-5	TGTGCCAGCGGGACAGGGATTAGCGGGAGGAAAGGAGAGACCCAGTACTTC	CASGTGISGRKGETQYF
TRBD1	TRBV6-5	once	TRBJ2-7	TGTGCCAGCACTAAGGGGACAGGGGTGAACGAGCAGTACTTC	CASTKGTGVNEQYF
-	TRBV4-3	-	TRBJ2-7	TGCGCCAGCAGCCAAGATCTAACTTCTGGGCACGAGCAGTACTTC	CASSQDLTSGHEQYF
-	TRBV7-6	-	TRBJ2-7	TGTGCCAGCAGCTCCTCTTCAGGGAGCGTCGAGCAGTACTTC	CASSSSSGSVEQYF
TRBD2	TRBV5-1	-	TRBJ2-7	TGCGCCAGCAGCCGGACTAGCGGGACTACCTACGAGCAGTACTTC	CASSRTSGTTYEQYF
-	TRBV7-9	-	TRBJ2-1	TGTGCCAGCAGCTTACGGGGAACAAGCTCCTACAATGAGCAGTTCTTC	CASSLRGTSSYNEQFF